The 16 T cell receptor beta chains reported below all come from one sample, sequenced in a study of blood T cell repertoires in COVID-19. The assay was immunoSEQ multiplex PCR, and TCRdb's table has in-frame clones only and misses some. The sample consists of tens of thousands of clones, around 90% of them appearing once. The specimen was peripheral blood. The receptor source for this set is a man in his fifties with acute or convalescent COVID-19.

The chain carries TRBV5-1 and TRBJ1-2, with D possibly being TRBD1 (5 bases). V was shortened by 4 bases and J by 8 bases, with 21 bases between the two germline ends. Germline V gene lookup returns CDR1 SGHRS and CDR2 YFSETQ. The CDR3 is made up of 15 amino acids. CDR3 sequence: CASSHSTGQGLGYTF. DNA of the CDR3: TGCGCCAGCAGCCACAGCACTGGGCAGGGCTTGGGCTACACCTTC.

Points on this clone: The identical CDR3 is also encoded by other nucleotide sequences in the sample. The V and J genes are TRBV4-3 and TRBJ2-1; the D gene is possibly TRBD2 (6 bases). CDR1 is LGHNA and CDR2 is YSLEER in the germline V gene. The germline V and J ends were trimmed by 1 base and 5 bases, with 6 bases remaining between them. The CDR3 covers 13 residues. The CDR3 reads CASSQAGDNEQFF. The CDR3 region has the DNA TGCGCCAGCAGCCAAGCGGGGGACAATGAGCAGTTCTTC.

The rearrangement joins TRBV5-1 to TRBJ1-2; TRBD1 matches at 10 bases. The junction had 10 bases not matched to a gene; V was cut back by 6 bases and J by 8 bases. This CDR3 is 14 amino acids long. The V gene's germline CDR1 is SGHRS and CDR2 YFSETQ. The CDR3 nucleotides are TGCGCCAGCAAAAGGGGGACAGGGGATAACGGCTACACCTTC. This sequence encodes CASKRGTGDNGYTF.

V gene TRBV4-2 combines with J gene TRBJ2-7, with D unclear. Germline-derived CDR1 and CDR2 are LGHNA and YNFKEQ. CDR3 length: 14 residues. The germline V and J ends were trimmed by 0 bases and 2 bases, with 8 bases remaining between them. CDR3 loop: CASSQDDRAYEQYF. The CDR3 DNA is TGTGCCAGCAGCCAAGATGACCGGGCCTACGAGCAGTACTTC.

This chain links TRBV7-3 with TRBJ2-2; 9 nucleotides agree with TRBD1. Trimming at V came to 5 bases and at J to 7 bases, leaving 8 bases not matched to a gene. The V gene's germline CDR1 is SGHTA and CDR2 FQGTGA. CDR3 size: 15 residues. The CDR3: CASSPTGGSNGELFF. In nucleotides, the CDR3 is TGTGCCAGCAGCCCAACAGGGGGCTCTAACGGGGAGCTGTTTTTT.

The rearrangement joins TRBV7-9 to TRBJ2-7; D may be TRBD2 (6 bases). Trimming stripped 5 bases from V and 4 bases from J, with 18 bases between. Germline assignment: CDR1 SEHNR and CDR2 FQNEAQ (reference sequence). The CDR3 contains 15 residues. The CDR3 protein is CASSQRTSLLYEQYF. The CDR3 region has the DNA TGTGCCAGCAGCCAAAGAACTAGCCTCCTTTACGAGCAGTACTTC.

The chain links TRBV24-1 to TRBJ2-1; D possibly corresponds to TRBD1 (5 bases). CDR3 length: 13 residues. Trimming took off 5 bases at V and 7 bases at J, with 11 bases between the two ends. Germline V gene data show CDR1 as KGHDR and CDR2 as SFDVKD. CDR3 loop: CATSGQGGNEQFF. CDR3 DNA: TGTGCCACCAGTGGCCAGGGTGGAAATGAGCAGTTCTTC.

The V call is TRBV7-3, the J call TRBJ2-1; no clear D gene. CDR3 size: 13 residues. With 2 bases removed from V and 15 bases from J, the gap between germline ends came to 17 bases. Germline loops: CDR1 SGHTA, CDR2 FQGTGA. Here the CDR3 reads CASSLEKLAPRFF. CDR3 bases: TGTGCCAGCAGCTTAGAAAAGTTAGCTCCTCGGTTCTTC.

The V and J genes are TRBV7-3 and TRBJ1-1, with D maybe TRBD1 (6 bases). Germline CDR1 reads SGHTA; CDR2 reads FQGTGA. CDR3 length equals 14 residues. V was cut by 3 bases and J by 5 bases, with 13 bases left in between. CDR3 in amino acids: CASSFKGDGTEAFF. The CDR3 DNA reads as TGTGCCAGCAGCTTCAAGGGGGACGGGACTGAAGCTTTCTTT.

This clone occurred a few times. V gene TRBV5-1 combines with J gene TRBJ2-7; 7 bases match TRBD1. The CDR3 runs to 12 residues. After removal of 4 bases from V and 4 bases from J, the junction contained 2 bases not matched to a gene. Germline CDR1 is SGHRS and CDR2 is YFSETQ. This chain's CDR3 is CASSMGQYEQYF. The DNA of the CDR3 is TGCGCCAGCAGCATGGGACAGTACGAGCAGTACTTC.

This clone was counted a few times. This chain connects TRBV6-4 to TRBJ2-7; 7 positions match TRBD1. Per the germline V gene, CDR1 is MRHNA and CDR2 is SNTAGT. The J segment lost 7 bases and the V segment lost 0 bases, leaving 21 bases of the junction unmatched. CDR3 length: 19 amino acids. The CDR3 loop reads CASSDSLSDRDLSTCEQYF. The CDR3 region has the DNA TGTGCCAGCAGTGACTCGCTGAGTGACAGGGACCTCTCTACGTGTGAGCAGTACTTC.

V is TRBV7-2 and J is TRBJ2-3; TRBD1 aligns across 10 bases. Germline V CDR1 and CDR2: SGHTA, FQGNSA. The CDR3 has 15 residues. With 5 bases clipped from V and 4 bases from J, the junction kept 6 bases outside the gene matches. DNA for the CDR3: TGTGCCAGCAGCATGGGACAGGGGTATGCAGATACGCAGTATTTT. Translated: CASSMGQGYADTQYF.

V is TRBV4-2 and J is TRBJ2-7, with 7 nucleotides matching TRBD2. Germline V gene sequence: CDR1 LGHNA, CDR2 YNFKEQ. V lost 2 bases and J lost 0; bases outside the gene matches: 4. The CDR3 loop spans 15 amino acids. The CDR3 is CASSQTSAASYEQYF. The DNA for the CDR3 is TGTGCCAGCAGCCAAACTAGCGCCGCCTCCTACGAGCAGTACTTC.

The table lists this clone with a count of one. This chain links TRBV7-8 with TRBJ2-3; D might be TRBD2 (6 bases). The germline CDR1 and CDR2 sequences are SGHVS and FQNEAQ. This CDR3 contains 14 residues. V was trimmed by 5 bases and J by 3 bases, leaving 12 bases between them. CDR3: CASSHLATTDTQYF. The CDR3 DNA is TGTGCCAGCAGCCACCTAGCGACTACAGATACGCAGTATTTT.

This sequence joins TRBV6-5 and TRBJ2-3; 10 nucleotides align to TRBD2. This CDR3 has 15 residues. The junction had 7 bases not matched to a gene; V was cut back by 6 bases and J by 4 bases. Germline CDR1 is MNHEY and CDR2 is SVGAGI. Here the CDR3 reads CASSRLAGAADTQYF. The CDR3 DNA reads TGTGCCAGCAGCCGTCTAGCGGGAGCCGCAGATACGCAGTATTTT.

This chain links TRBV6-5 with TRBJ2-1, with D tentatively TRBD1 (6 bases). There are 15 residues in the CDR3. Trimming left V 6 bases short and J 8 bases short, with 20 bases between. Germline CDR1 MNHEY, CDR2 SVGAGI. In DNA, the CDR3 is TGTGCCAGCAGAGTACAGGGACGGGCGAGGGATGAGCAGTTCTTC. Translation: CASRVQGRARDEQFF.